A single sample gave rise to the 20 T cell receptor beta chains below, sequenced in a study of blood T cell repertoires in COVID-19. This table comes from immunoSEQ multiplex PCR, and its TCRdb copy is limited to in-frame clones, with some not included. Of approximately 180,000 clones in the sample, approximately 83% are singletons; the top ten hold roughly 3.5%. Material: peripheral blood. All receptors derive from a man aged 60-69 years with acute or convalescent COVID-19.

CDR3 amino acids: CASKYRGHTEAFF. As DNA, the CDR3 is TGTGCCAGTAAATACAGGGGCCACACTGAAGCTTTCTTT. The chain joins TRBV27 to TRBJ1-1, with 7 bases matching TRBD1. Germline CDR1 reads MNHEY; CDR2 reads SMNVEV (reference sequence). The V gene end was trimmed by 9 bases and the J gene end by 3 bases; junction bases not matched to a gene: 7. The CDR3 loop spans 13 amino acids.

The chain couples TRBV6-6 to TRBJ2-7; 9 positions match TRBD2. After removal of 5 bases from V and 1 base from J, the junction contained 6 bases not matched to a gene. The CDR3 extends over 15 amino acids. Germline V CDR1 and CDR2: MNHNY, SVGAGI (reference sequence). The CDR3 is CASSGAGGPSYEQYF. In DNA form, the CDR3 reads TGTGCCAGCAGTGGGGCGGGAGGGCCGTCCTACGAGCAGTACTTC.

CDR3 sequence reads: CASSLQENTEAFF. CDR3 nucleotide sequence: TGTGCCAGCAGTTTACAGGAGAACACTGAAGCTTTCTTT. The chain is built from TRBV12-3 or TRBV12-4 and TRBJ1-1; no definite D call. V lost 2 bases, J lost 1 base, and 5 bases lay in between. The CDR3 contains 13 residues.

This chain joins TRBV9 and TRBJ2-5; a possible D gene is TRBD1 (5 bases). This CDR3 comprises 16 residues. V lost 1 base to trimming and J lost 2 bases, with 15 bases between them. CDR1 and CDR2 from the germline V gene are SGDLS and YYNGEE. The CDR3 loop reads CASSVTQRGEQETQYF. The CDR3, as DNA: TGTGCCAGCAGCGTAACCCAAAGGGGCGAACAAGAGACCCAGTACTTC.

This clone was found a few times. This chain connects TRBV7-2 to TRBJ2-2; 10 nucleotides match TRBD2. The germline gives CDR1 SGHTA, CDR2 FQGNSA. The V and J ends lost 5 bases and 7 bases, in that order; junction bases with no gene match: 7. The CDR3 is made up of 15 amino acids. For the CDR3, the DNA is TGTGCCAGCAGCCCCAGCGGGAGGGCCGGCGGGGAGCTGTTTTTT. Translating gives CASSPSGRAGGELFF.

The DNA for the CDR3 is TGTGCCATCAGTGCCCGACAGGGAAGGTACGACGGGCTGTTTTTT. Residues: CAISARQGRYDGLFF. The V and J genes are TRBV10-3 and TRBJ1-4; 7 bases are shared with TRBD1. Germline-derived CDR1 and CDR2 are ENHRY and SYGVKD. The CDR3 has 15 residues. The trim removed 4 bases at V and 14 bases at J, leaving 16 bases unmatched.

In nucleotides, the CDR3 is TGTGCCAGCAGCTTAATAGCCGGGAACACTGAAGCTTTCTTT. Encoded protein: CASSLIAGNTEAFF. The chain employs TRBV7-3 and TRBJ1-1; no clear D gene. CDR1 is SGHTA and CDR2 is FQGTGA in the germline V gene. V was trimmed by 1 base and J by 1 base, leaving 7 bases between them. The CDR3 covers 14 residues.

This clone occurred once. The chain carries TRBV7-8 and TRBJ2-7, with 8 bases identical to TRBD2. This CDR3 has 15 amino acids. Germline V CDR1 and CDR2: SGHVS, FQNEAQ. Unmatched junction bases numbered 13, after V lost 6 bases and J lost 6 bases. Here the CDR3 reads CASRATERLAGEQYF. CDR3 coding DNA: TGTGCCAGCAGAGCCACTGAGAGGCTAGCGGGCGAGCAGTACTTC.

The chain joins TRBV28 to TRBJ2-1; 10 nucleotides line up with TRBD1. Unmatched junction bases numbered 13, after V lost 8 bases and J lost 9 bases. The CDR3 consists of 15 residues. Germline assignment: CDR1 MDHEN and CDR2 SYDVKM. Written as DNA, the CDR3 is TGTGCCAGCCTAGGAGGGGGACAGGGGAGGGGTGAGCAGTTCTTC. Translating it yields CASLGGGQGRGEQFF. The entire variable domain, with the rest obtained from reference TRBV28 and TRBJ2-1, is as follows: DVKVTQSSRYLVKRTGEKVFLECVQDMDHENMFWYRQDPGLGLRLIYFSYDVKMKEKGDIPEGYSVSREKKERFSLILESASTNQTSMYLCASLGGGQGRGEQFFGPGTRLTVL.

CDR3 in DNA: TGTGCCAGCAGCTTACCAAATATTAGAAATACTGAAGCTTTCTTT. This gives the protein CASSLPNIRNTEAFF. V usage is TRBV7-2 and J usage is TRBJ1-1; D call uncertain. This CDR3 is 15 amino acids long. V was cut by 2 bases and J by 5 bases, with 15 bases left in between. Germline lookup yields CDR1 SGHTA and CDR2 FQGNSA.

V is TRBV24-1 and J is TRBJ2-2; 10 bases are a match to TRBD1. This CDR3 contains 17 residues. Germline-derived CDR1 and CDR2 are KGHDR and SFDVKD. The ends lost 4 bases at V and 4 bases at J; junction bases unmatched: 8. Here the CDR3 DNA reads TGTGCCACCAGTGACTCGACAGGGGGCGAGAGCACCGGGGAGCTGTTTTTT. It translates to CATSDSTGGESTGELFF.

The chain is built from TRBV5-1 and TRBJ2-2; TRBD2 matches at 7 bases. CDR3 size: 15 residues. Trimming cost V 1 base and J 1 base; bases outside gene matches: 1. Germline CDR1 reads SGHRS; CDR2 reads YFSETQ. The CDR3 sequence: CASSLSGMNTGELFF. Written as DNA, the CDR3 is TGCGCCAGCAGCTTGAGCGGGATGAACACCGGGGAGCTGTTTTTT.

The chain joins TRBV6-5 to TRBJ1-2; 9 bases agree with TRBD1. CDR1 and CDR2 (germline): MNHEY, SVGAGI. The CDR3 length is 14 residues. Trimming took 6 bases from V and 7 from J; bases not matched to a gene: 9. CDR3 sequence (DNA): TGTGCCAGCAGCTTGACAGGGGGTAACCTTGGCTACACCTTC. This encodes CASSLTGGNLGYTF.

Here the CDR3 DNA reads TGTGCCAGCAGCCAAGATCTCAATGACGGGGATGAAAAACTGTTTTTT. Its translation is CASSQDLNDGDEKLFF. The J gene is TRBJ1-4, the V gene TRBV4-2; unclear D gene. The CDR3 runs to 16 residues. Germline lookup yields CDR1 LGHNA and CDR2 YNFKEQ. V lost 0 bases and J lost 6, with 14 bases in between.

This clone was seen only once. V is TRBV27 and J is TRBJ1-6; 8 positions match TRBD1. From germline, CDR1 is MNHEY and CDR2 SMNVEV (reference sequence). The length of the CDR3 is 14 residues. Trimming took 2 bases from V and 7 from J; bases not matched to a gene: 1. The CDR3 DNA is TGTGCCAGCAGTTTAGACAGGGGCAATTCACCCCTCCACTTT. This gives the protein CASSLDRGNSPLHF.

The chain is built from TRBV2 and TRBJ1-3; D ambiguous. Trimming removed 4 bases from V and 6 bases from J, with 16 bases in between. CDR1 is SNHLY and CDR2 is FYNNEI in the germline V gene. This CDR3 has 15 amino acids. This CDR3 reads CASSGVGATTNTIYF. The CDR3 DNA sequence: TGTGCCAGCAGTGGGGTCGGTGCGACAACAAACACCATATATTTT.

V gene TRBV19 combines with J gene TRBJ1-2; TRBD1 matches 10 bases. Germline CDR1 reads LNHDA; CDR2 reads SQIVND (reference sequence). V dropped 8 bases and J dropped 8; count of bases not matched to a gene: 8. The CDR3 consists of 13 residues. The CDR3, as DNA: TGTGCCAGTGGCCGGGACAGGGGTTACGGCTACACCTTC. Translated, it gives CASGRDRGYGYTF.

The chain links TRBV7-2 to TRBJ2-1, with 11 positions matching TRBD2. The CDR3 contains 16 residues. With V trimmed by 6 bases and J by 6 bases, 10 bases remained unmatched. Germline V CDR1 and CDR2: SGHTA, FQGNSA. The CDR3 DNA reads as TGTGCCAGCAGATTTACCAATAGCGGGAGGGCCAATGAGCAGTTCTTC. Protein product: CASRFTNSGRANEQFF.

The gene calls are TRBV6-6 and TRBJ1-5; no clear D. This CDR3 has 12 amino acids. The ends were cut back, 7 bases at V and 4 bases at J, with 8 bases in the middle. Germline CDR1 reads MNHNY; CDR2 reads SVGAGI (reference sequence). The CDR3: CASTLANQPQHF. CDR3 bases: TGTGCCAGCACCCTAGCGAATCAGCCCCAGCATTTT.

This chain links TRBV3-1 (or the pseudogene TRBV3-2) with TRBJ2-1; D gene unclear. CDR1 and CDR2 from the germline V gene are LGHDT and YNNKEL (reference sequence). The germline V and J ends were trimmed by 1 base and 0 bases, with 7 bases remaining between them. The CDR3 covers 15 residues. CDR3 in amino acids: CASSQVADSYNEQFF. CDR3 nucleotide sequence: TGTGCCAGCAGCCAAGTTGCGGACTCCTACAATGAGCAGTTCTTC.